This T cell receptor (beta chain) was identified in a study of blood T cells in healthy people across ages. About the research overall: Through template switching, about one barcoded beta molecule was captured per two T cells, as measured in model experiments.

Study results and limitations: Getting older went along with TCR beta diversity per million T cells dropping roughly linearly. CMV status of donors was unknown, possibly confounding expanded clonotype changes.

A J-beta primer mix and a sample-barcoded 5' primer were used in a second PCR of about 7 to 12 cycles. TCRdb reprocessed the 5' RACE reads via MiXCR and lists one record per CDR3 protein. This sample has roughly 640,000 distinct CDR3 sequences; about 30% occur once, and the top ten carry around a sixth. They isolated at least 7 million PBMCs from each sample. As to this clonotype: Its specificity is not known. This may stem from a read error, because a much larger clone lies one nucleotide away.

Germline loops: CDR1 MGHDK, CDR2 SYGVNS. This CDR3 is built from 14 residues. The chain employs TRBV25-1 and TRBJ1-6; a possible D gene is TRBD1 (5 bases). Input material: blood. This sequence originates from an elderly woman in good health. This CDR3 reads CACSEVGPNSPLHF. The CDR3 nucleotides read TGTGCCTGCAGTGAAGTGGGGCCCAATTCACCCCTCCACTTT.